This is a list of T cell receptor beta chains from one sample in a study of identical twins. Via MiXCR, TCRdb re-called the 5' RACE reads, giving one row per CDR3 protein. The sample shows 1.5 million to 2 million distinct CDR3 sequences, about 32% of them seen only once. Specimen: cord blood. The source is a newborn girl in good health. Each CDR3 is given with its conserved first and last residue. A D gene is named only where the DNA matches it firmly. Size values are once, few and many counts, or a class for expanded clones, and some rows have none.

TRBJ2-1 | . | TRBD1 | TRBV10-3 | TGTGCCATCACCCGAAGCCGGGACAGGGTTGTAAATGAGCAGTTCTTC | CAITRSRDRVVNEQFF
TRBJ2-5 | . | TRBD2 | TRBV6-1 | TGTGCCAGCAGGGAGGGACTAGCGAGAGAGACCCAGTACTTC | CASREGLARETQYF
TRBJ2-5 | few | TRBD2 | TRBV7-2 | TGTGCCAGCAGCCTAACCGGGACTACACAAGAGACCCAGTACTTC | CASSLTGTTQETQYF
TRBJ2-2 | . | . | TRBV29-1 | TGCAGCGTAAGATTCCGGGCAGGCGGGGAGCTGTTTTTT | CSVRFRAGGELFF
TRBJ2-6 | . | . | TRBV19 | TGTGCCAGTAGTACAGGTCATCCAGGGTACGGGGCCAACGTCCTGACTTTC | CASSTGHPGYGANVLTF
TRBJ2-7 | few | . | TRBV20-1 | TGCAGTGCTAGGAAGGGGATCTTCTACGAGCAGTACTTC | CSARKGIFYEQYF
TRBJ2-1 | . | . | TRBV9 | TGTGCCAGCAGCGTAGATGGAACGGGTGGTGCCTACAATGAGCAGTTCTTC | CASSVDGTGGAYNEQFF
TRBJ2-1 | . | TRBD2 | TRBV6-1 | TGTGCCAGCTCAGTAGCGGGCGGCGTCTACAATGAGCAGTTCTTC | CASSVAGGVYNEQFF
TRBJ2-1 | few | . | TRBV2 | TGTGCCAGCAGTGCCTCCAGGGGCAATGAGCAGTTCTTC | CASSASRGNEQFF
TRBJ2-5 | few | TRBD2 | TRBV20-1 | TGCAGTGCCCCTGATATCCGACTAGCGAGGCAGACCCAGTACTTC | CSAPDIRLARQTQYF
TRBJ2-7 | . | . | TRBV27 | TGTGCCAGCAGTTTATCCCGGACGACGGAGCAGTACTTC | CASSLSRTTEQYF
TRBJ2-7 | . | . | TRBV7-9 | TGTGCCAGCAGAGGGACTGAAGGTCCCTCCTACGAGCAGTACTTC | CASRGTEGPSYEQYF